This T cell receptor (beta chain) stems from a study of long-term antiretroviral therapy in people with HIV. The CDR3 extends over 14 amino acids. CDR1 is MRHNA, CDR2 SNTAGT, per germline. Researchers ran immunoSEQ v3.0 at survey level. Clones were sequenced by immunoSEQ multiplex PCR, and TCRdb holds only the in-frame ones, with some missing. The sample consists of about 28,000 clones, 90% to 95% of them appearing once. Notes on this clone: One end of the junction varies from germline; a read error may be responsible.

The source is a young man with HIV. V gene TRBV6-4 combines with J gene TRBJ2-1, with unresolved D. Sequencing used unsorted PBMCs, obtained more than 6 years after starting antiretroviral therapy. The CDR3 sequence is CASSNSSSYNEQFF. The CDR3 region has the DNA TGTGCCAGCAGTAACTCGAGCTCCTACAATGAGCAGTTCTTC.